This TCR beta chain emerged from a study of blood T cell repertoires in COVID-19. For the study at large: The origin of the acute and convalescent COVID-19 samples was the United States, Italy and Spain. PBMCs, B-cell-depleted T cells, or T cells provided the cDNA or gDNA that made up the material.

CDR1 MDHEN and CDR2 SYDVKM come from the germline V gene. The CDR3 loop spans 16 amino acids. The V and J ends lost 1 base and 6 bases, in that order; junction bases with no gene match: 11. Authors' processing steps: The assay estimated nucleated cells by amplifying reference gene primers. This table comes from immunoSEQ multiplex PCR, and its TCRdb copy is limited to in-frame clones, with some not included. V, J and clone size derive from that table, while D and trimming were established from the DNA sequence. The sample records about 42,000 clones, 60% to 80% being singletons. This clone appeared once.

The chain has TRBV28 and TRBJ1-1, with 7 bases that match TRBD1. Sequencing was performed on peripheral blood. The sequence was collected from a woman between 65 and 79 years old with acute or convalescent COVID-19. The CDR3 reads CASSLLARQGRPEAFF. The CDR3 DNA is TGTGCCAGCAGTTTATTGGCCCGACAGGGACGACCTGAAGCTTTCTTT.